This T cell receptor (beta chain) is from a study of T cell responses to AZD1222 COVID-19 vaccine. From germline, CDR1 is SGHDT and CDR2 YYEEEE. CDR3 length: 14 amino acids. The ends lost 4 bases at V and 6 bases at J; junction bases unmatched: 9. The method was immunoSEQ multiplex PCR; TCRdb's version includes in-frame clones alone and lacks a portion of them. The table shows more than 150,000 clones, with almost 90% occurring only once. Only one count was recorded for this clone. V usage is TRBV5-6 and J usage is TRBJ2-7; 8 bases are shared with TRBD2. This sample comprised peripheral blood, obtained on day 0 of AZD1222 vaccination. This sequence originates from an adult in good health. The CDR3 region has the DNA TGTGCCAGCAGCGCGGGACTAGGACTCACCGAGCAGTACTTC. Its translation: CASSAGLGLTEQYF.